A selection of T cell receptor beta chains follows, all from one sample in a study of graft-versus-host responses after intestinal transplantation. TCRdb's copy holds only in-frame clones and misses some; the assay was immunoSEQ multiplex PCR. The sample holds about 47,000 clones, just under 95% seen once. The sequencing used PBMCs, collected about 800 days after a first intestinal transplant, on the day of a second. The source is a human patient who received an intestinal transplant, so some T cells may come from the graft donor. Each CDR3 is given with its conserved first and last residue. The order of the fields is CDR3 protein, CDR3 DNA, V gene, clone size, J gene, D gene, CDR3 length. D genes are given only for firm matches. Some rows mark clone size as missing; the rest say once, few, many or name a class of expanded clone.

CDR3: CASTPDRRIAGYTF
DNA: TGTGCCAGCACCCCAGACAGGCGTATCGCTGGCTACACCTTC
V: TRBV28
size: .
J: TRBJ1-2
D: .
length: 14

CDR3: CASSPRGRSTDTQYF
DNA: TGTGCCAGCTCACCACGAGGGCGAAGCACAGATACGCAGTATTTT
V: TRBV18
size: .
J: TRBJ2-3
D: .
length: 15

CDR3: CASSVYLGLETQYF
DNA: TGTGCCAGCAGTGTCTACCTGGGACTAGAGACCCAGTACTTC
V: TRBV27
size: .
J: TRBJ2-5
D: .
length: 14

CDR3: CSVAGLAGVVDEQFF
DNA: TGCAGCGTCGCAGGACTAGCGGGAGTAGTCGATGAGCAGTTCTTC
V: TRBV29-1
size: .
J: TRBJ2-1
D: TRBD2
length: 15

CDR3: CASSSGLANYEQYF
DNA: TGTGCCAGCAGCTCGGGACTTGCTAACTACGAGCAGTACTTC
V: TRBV5-4
size: .
J: TRBJ2-7
D: .
length: 14

CDR3: CASSHSRGNEQFF
DNA: TGCGCCAGCAGCCATAGCAGGGGCAATGAGCAGTTCTTC
V: TRBV4-1
size: .
J: TRBJ2-1
D: .
length: 13

CDR3: CASSKGQGKNYEQYF
DNA: TGTGCCAGTAGTAAGGGACAGGGTAAAAACTACGAGCAGTACTTC
V: TRBV19
size: .
J: TRBJ2-7
D: TRBD1
length: 15

CDR3: CASSLWTGLSVAFF
DNA: TGCGCCAGCAGCTTGTGGACAGGGCTTTCGGTAGCTTTCTTT
V: TRBV5-1
size: .
J: TRBJ1-1
D: TRBD1
length: 14

CDR3: CASSVDFSYNEQFF
DNA: TGTGCCAGCAGCGTTGACTTCTCCTACAATGAGCAGTTCTTC
V: TRBV9
size: .
J: TRBJ2-1
D: .
length: 14

CDR3: CASSPTPGRGNTEAFF
DNA: TGTGCCAGCAGCCCAACACCGGGACGGGGGAACACTGAAGCTTTCTTT
V: TRBV6-4
size: .
J: TRBJ1-1
D: .
length: 16

CDR3: CASSQEARAGVGPNEQFF
DNA: TGCGCCAGCAGCCAAGAAGCTCGGGCGGGTGTGGGGCCAAATGAGCAGTTCTTC
V: TRBV4-1
size: once
J: TRBJ2-1
D: .
length: 18

CDR3: CASSGRGPSSYNEQFF
DNA: TGTGCCAGCAGCGGCAGGGGGCCCAGCTCCTACAATGAGCAGTTCTTC
V: TRBV13
size: .
J: TRBJ2-1
D: TRBD1
length: 16

CDR3: CASSSGDRDYEQYF
DNA: TGCGCCAGCAGCTCCGGGGACAGGGATTACGAGCAGTACTTC
V: TRBV5-1
size: .
J: TRBJ2-7
D: TRBD1
length: 14

CDR3: CASSVNDRGRGETQYF
DNA: TGTGCCAGCAGCGTAAACGACAGGGGTCGAGGGGAGACCCAGTACTTC
V: TRBV9
size: .
J: TRBJ2-5
D: TRBD1
length: 16

CDR3: CASSSSPRGNYGYTF
DNA: TGTGCCAGCAGTTCAAGCCCGAGGGGTAACTATGGCTACACCTTC
V: TRBV28
size: .
J: TRBJ1-2
D: .
length: 15

CDR3: CASSRSRMGDIAKNIQYF
DNA: TGTGCCAGTAGTCGGTCGAGGATGGGGGATATAGCCAAAAACATTCAGTACTTC
V: TRBV19
size: .
J: TRBJ2-4
D: .
length: 18